A single sample is the source of the 24 T cell receptor beta chains below, sequenced in a study of cytomegalovirus exposure and HLA in healthy donors (dated by TCRdb to about 2017). The library was generated by the immunoSEQ multiplex PCR assay. The multiplex PCR relied on a mix of 60 forward primers for TCR Vbeta segments and 13 reverse primers for TCR Jbeta segments. What TCRdb holds here is the immuneACCESS table cut down to in-frame rearrangements. Part of the clones is not present; checked against another copy, under half of the missing clones reflect an unresolved V gene, and the others are unexplained. This sample comprises over 30,000 clones, about 65% of them detected only once. 20% to 25% of the sample goes to the ten largest clones. Sequencing was done on a sample of PBMCs. The origin of the receptors is a man aged 45-65 years in good health and CMV-seropositive.

This chain joins TRBV5-6 and TRBJ2-5, with 9 bases that match TRBD2. Germline V gene data show CDR1 as SGHDT and CDR2 as YYEEEE. Trimming removed 3 bases from V and 5 bases from J; junction bases left unmatched: 5. This CDR3 is built from 14 residues. The CDR3 DNA is TGTGCCAGCAGCTCTGGACTAGCGAGTGAGACCCAGTACTTC. Translated: CASSSGLASETQYF.

The rearrangement uses TRBV30 and TRBJ2-7; D unresolved. Germline V gives CDR1 GTSNPN, CDR2 SVGIG (reference sequence). Between the trimmed V and J ends, which lost 6 bases and 0 bases, there was a span of 9 bases. There are 12 residues in the CDR3. CDR3 region: CACHTNSYEQYF. CDR3 DNA sequence: TGTGCCTGTCATACTAACTCCTACGAGCAGTACTTC.

V and J are TRBV27 and TRBJ1-2; perhaps TRBD1 as D (6 bases). The CDR3 sequence is 12 residues long. Per germline, CDR1 MNHEY and CDR2 SMNVEV (reference sequence). The V and J ends lost 8 bases and 6 bases respectively, with 13 bases between them. In DNA, the CDR3 is TGTGCCAGCTCCCCCGGGACAAATGGCTACACCTTC. Its protein is CASSPGTNGYTF.

V is TRBV5-1 and J is TRBJ1-3; TRBD1 aligns across 8 bases. This CDR3 has 14 residues. Germline-derived CDR1 and CDR2 are SGHRS and YFSETQ. Trimming at V came to 5 bases and at J to 2 bases, leaving 3 bases not matched to a gene. CDR3 sequence (DNA): TGCGCCAGCAGTAAGGACAGGGCTGGAAACACCATATATTTT. It yields the protein CASSKDRAGNTIYF.

J is TRBJ2-1 and V is TRBV6-6, with D uncertain. V lost 2 bases, J lost 0 bases, and 8 bases lay in between. The germline gives CDR1 MNHNY, CDR2 SVGAGI (reference sequence). CDR3 length equals 15 residues. In DNA, the CDR3 is TGTGCCAGCAGTTACGCGCTGAGCTCCTACAATGAGCAGTTCTTC. It encodes CASSYALSSYNEQFF.

The chain uses TRBV13 and TRBJ1-2; possibly TRBD1 for D (5 bases). Germline CDR1 PRHDT, CDR2 FYEKMQ (reference sequence). Trimming cost V 4 bases and J 4 bases, with 16 bases left between them. The CDR3 extends over 15 amino acids. CDR3 loop: CASSSPGGEAYGYTF. Written as DNA, the CDR3 is TGTGCCAGCAGCTCACCGGGGGGGGAAGCCTATGGCTACACCTTC.

This chain connects TRBV6-5 to TRBJ2-5, with 11 bases aligning to TRBD2. The CDR3 is 15 residues long. The trim removed 4 bases at V and 7 bases at J, leaving 8 bases unmatched. CDR1 is MNHEY and CDR2 is SVGAGI in the germline V gene. The CDR3 region has the DNA TGTGCCAGCAGTTCCCGGGGTAGCGGGAGGGGGACCCAGTACTTC. Protein sequence: CASSSRGSGRGTQYF.

The table lists this clone with a few counts. The rearrangement uses TRBV2 and TRBJ2-1; 7 nucleotides align to TRBD2. V lost 7 bases and J lost 5; bases outside the gene matches: 2. The germline CDR1 and CDR2 sequences are SNHLY and FYNNEI. There are 12 residues in the CDR3. In DNA form, the CDR3 reads TGTGCCAGCACTAGCGGACACAATGAGCAGTTCTTC. Encoded protein: CASTSGHNEQFF. Full variable domain (rest looked up from reference TRBV2 and TRBJ2-1): EPEVTQTPSHQVTQMGQEVILRCVPISNHLYFYWYRQILGQKVEFLVSFYNNEISEKSEIFDDQFSVERPDGSNFTLKIRSTKLEDSAMYFCASTSGHNEQFFGPGTRLTVL.

The J gene is TRBJ1-1, the V gene TRBV27; 9 bases map to TRBD1. The germline V gene encodes CDR1 MNHEY and CDR2 SMNVEV (reference sequence). The trim removed 5 bases at V and 4 bases at J, leaving 5 bases unmatched. This CDR3 comprises 14 residues. CDR3 sequence reads: CASSPDRGTTEAFF. CDR3 nucleotides: TGTGCCAGCAGTCCGGACAGGGGTACCACTGAAGCTTTCTTT.

The V gene is TRBV6-5, the J gene TRBJ2-7; TRBD1 matches 10 bases. CDR3 length: 15 amino acids. In germline, CDR1 is MNHEY, CDR2 SVGAGI. Unmatched junction bases numbered 10, after V lost 5 bases and J lost 6 bases. The CDR3 coding sequence is TGTGCCAGCAGTCCCCCGGGACAGGGGTGGGTCGAGCAGTACTTC. It codes for CASSPPGQGWVEQYF.

This clone was picked up one time. The chain is built from TRBV5-1 and TRBJ1-1; a possible D gene is TRBD1 (6 bases). The germline V gene encodes CDR1 SGHRS and CDR2 YFSETQ. V shed 4 bases and J shed 1 base, with 11 bases lying between them. The CDR3 contains 14 residues. In DNA form, the CDR3 reads TGCGCCAGCAGCGTACAAGGGGGGAACACTGAAGCTTTCTTT. Protein: CASSVQGGNTEAFF.

This clone was seen only a few times. The genes are TRBV6-5 and TRBJ1-3; 7 bases line up with TRBD1. The germline gives CDR1 MNHEY, CDR2 SVGAGI. This CDR3 contains 15 residues. The ends lost 0 bases at V and 8 bases at J; junction bases unmatched: 7. CDR3 coding DNA: TGTGCCAGCAGTTACTCTGAGGGGGCCGGGGACACCATATATTTT. Encoded protein: CASSYSEGAGDTIYF.

V usage is TRBV29-1 and J usage is TRBJ2-1, with 12 bases aligning to TRBD2. The CDR3 totals 15 residues. Per germline, CDR1 SQVTM and CDR2 ANQGSEA. The V gene end was trimmed by 7 bases and the J gene end by 2 bases; junction bases not matched to a gene: 6. The CDR3, as DNA: TGCAGCGCCCTGACTAGCGGGGGTCCCTACAATGAGCAGTTCTTC. Its translation is CSALTSGGPYNEQFF.

The V and J genes are TRBV30 and TRBJ2-1, with D tentatively TRBD2 (5 bases). The CDR3 has 15 residues. Trimming cost V 0 bases and J 0 bases, with 9 bases left between them. In germline, CDR1 is GTSNPN, CDR2 SVGIG (reference sequence). CDR3 residues: CAWSVSGPSYNEQFF. In DNA form, the CDR3 reads TGTGCCTGGAGTGTAAGCGGCCCCTCCTACAATGAGCAGTTCTTC.

V is TRBV6-5 and J is TRBJ2-5, with D possibly TRBD1 on 5 matching bases. CDR1 is MNHEY, CDR2 SVGAGI, per germline. CDR3 length: 13 residues. The V end lost 4 bases, the J end lost 6 bases, and 12 bases lay between the germline ends. CDR3 DNA sequence: TGTGCCAGCAGTTCTTGGGGCGCGAAGACCCAGTACTTC. It codes for CASSSWGAKTQYF.

The chain links TRBV13 to TRBJ2-1; TRBD2 agrees at 10 bases. Germline lookup yields CDR1 PRHDT and CDR2 FYEKMQ (reference sequence). J gave up 4 bases and V 5 bases, and 8 bases lay outside the gene matches. The CDR3 loop spans 16 amino acids. CDR3 loop: CASSTPSGSYYNEQFF. Here the CDR3 DNA reads TGTGCCAGCAGCACCCCTAGCGGGAGCTATTACAATGAGCAGTTCTTC.

The DNA of the CDR3 is TGTGCCAGCCTGGGGGGGCTTGGGGCCAACGTCCTGACTTTC. Its translation is CASLGGLGANVLTF. This sequence joins TRBV7-9 and TRBJ2-6; possibly TRBD2 for D (7 bases). Trimming stripped 8 bases from V and 3 bases from J, with 11 bases between. Germline CDR1 and CDR2: SEHNR and FQNEAQ (reference sequence). There are 14 residues in the CDR3.

The gene calls are TRBV5-1 and TRBJ2-7; a possible D gene is TRBD2 (7 bases). V was pared by 1 base and J by 3 bases, with 11 bases between. CDR1 and CDR2 (germline): SGHRS, YFSETQ. The CDR3 consists of 14 residues. DNA of the CDR3: TGCGCCAGCAGCTTGTCGGGGGGCAACTACGAGCAGTACTTC. Translation gives CASSLSGGNYEQYF. The full variable domain, its missing parts supplied by reference TRBV5-1 and TRBJ2-7, is KAGVTQTPRYLIKTRGQQVTLSCSPISGHRSVSWYQQTPGQGLQFLFEYFSETQRNKGNFPGRFSGRQFSNSRSEMNVSTLELGDSALYLCASSLSGGNYEQYFGPGTRLTVT.

The rearrangement uses TRBV9 and TRBJ1-1; D unclear. Germline V gene lookup returns CDR1 SGDLS and CDR2 YYNGEE. This CDR3 is 13 amino acids long. V was shortened by 4 bases and J by 3 bases, with 10 bases between the two germline ends. CDR3 in amino acids: CASSRGGDTEAFF. The CDR3 bases are TGTGCCAGCAGCCGGGGTGGGGACACTGAAGCTTTCTTT.

V gene TRBV19 combines with J gene TRBJ1-2; 7 positions match TRBD1. The CDR3 extends over 13 amino acids. The V segment lost 8 bases and the J segment 8 bases; nucleotides outside the gene matches: 11. CDR1 and CDR2 (germline): LNHDA, SQIVND (reference sequence). The CDR3 loop is CASSRGGGGGYTF. CDR3 in DNA: TGTGCCAGTTCTCGAGGAGGGGGCGGAGGCTACACCTTC.

This clone was seen a few times. The chain couples TRBV29-1 to TRBJ1-3; D is undetermined. Between the trimmed V and J ends, which lost 5 bases and 4 bases, there was a span of 12 bases. Germline V gene data show CDR1 as SQVTM and CDR2 as ANQGSEA. The CDR3 runs to 13 residues. In DNA, the CDR3 is TGCAGCGTTCGGGGATATGGGGGAAACACCATATATTTT. It yields the protein CSVRGYGGNTIYF.

This clone appeared a single time. The chain joins TRBV6-6 to TRBJ2-7, with TRBD2 matching 8 bases. CDR3 length: 13 amino acids. The J segment lost 3 bases and the V segment lost 6 bases, leaving 4 bases of the junction unmatched. Germline CDR1 reads MNHNY; CDR2 reads SVGAGI (reference sequence). For the CDR3, the DNA is TGTGCCAGCAGCGCCGGGGGGGTCTACGAGCAGTACTTC. Residues: CASSAGGVYEQYF.

The V and J genes are TRBV30 and TRBJ2-5, with TRBD1 as a possible D gene (5 bases). The J call is doubtful: the DNA matches TRBJ2-7 better. Germline V gives CDR1 GTSNPN, CDR2 SVGIG (reference sequence). The CDR3 is made up of 12 amino acids. The CDR3 nucleotides are TGTGCCTGGAAGCAGGGCTTAAACGAGCAGTACTTC. Its protein is CAWKQGLNEQYF.

In this sample, this clone turned up a few times. The V gene is TRBV7-9, the J gene TRBJ2-7, with D unclear. Germline CDR1 is SEHNR and CDR2 is FQNEAQ (reference sequence). Trimming took off 5 bases at V and 3 bases at J, with 14 bases between the two ends. The CDR3 runs 14 residues. DNA for the CDR3: TGTGCCAGCAGCCGGGTGTCCGGAAACTACGAGCAGTACTTC. Protein: CASSRVSGNYEQYF.